The 3 T cell receptor beta chains listed next were all sequenced from one sample in a study of blood T cell repertoires in COVID-19. Assay used: immunoSEQ multiplex PCR; TCRdb lists only in-frame clones, some missing. The sample lists approximately 320,000 clones; 65% to 90% were seen once. The sample taken for sequencing was peripheral blood. These receptors originate from a human donor in a cohort sampled during active COVID-19.

The genes are TRBV4-2 and TRBJ2-5; 7 bases agree with TRBD2. Germline values: CDR1 LGHNA, CDR2 YNFKEQ. Germline trimming cut 1 base from V and 2 bases from J; bases unmatched to any gene: 13. The CDR3 has 18 residues. DNA of the CDR3: TGTGCCAGCAGCCAAGCGGGAACCGGCGGCGGGGGTCAAGAGACCCAGTACTTC. Protein sequence: CASSQAGTGGGGQETQYF.

The chain combines TRBV29-1 with TRBJ2-7; 7 bases align to TRBD1. After removal of 4 bases from V and 5 bases from J, the junction contained 5 bases not matched to a gene. This CDR3 has 12 amino acids. From germline, CDR1 is SQVTM and CDR2 ANQGSEA. CDR3 DNA sequence: TGCAGCGTTGGACAGGGTATCGACGAGCAGTACTTC. Its protein product is CSVGQGIDEQYF.

This clone appeared once. The genes are TRBV5-1 and TRBJ2-3; the D gene is possibly TRBD2 (6 bases). This CDR3 region has 14 residues. V lost 1 base to trimming and J lost 4 bases, with 10 bases between them. Germline values: CDR1 SGHRS, CDR2 YFSETQ. As DNA, the CDR3 is TGCGCCAGCAGCTTGAGGAGGGGCTCAGATACGCAGTATTTT. Translation gives CASSLRRGSDTQYF.